Following are 13 T cell receptor beta chains from one sample sequenced in a study of cytotoxic CD8 clonotypes in ibrutinib-treated CLL. Assay: immunoSEQ multiplex PCR; the TCRdb copy retains only in-frame clones and omits some. The sample contains over 75,000 clones, more than 75% of which appear only once. The source was PBMCs, collected after 12 months of ibrutinib treatment. Source of these receptors: a human donor with chronic lymphocytic leukemia.

The chain is built from TRBV7-8 and TRBJ2-5, with D uncertain. V lost 2 bases, J lost 0 bases, and 13 bases lay in between. Looked up from germline, CDR1 is SGHVS and CDR2 is FQNEAQ. CDR3 length: 16 residues. DNA of the CDR3: TGTGCCAGCAGCTTATCCCCGGGTCCCTACCAAGAGACCCAGTACTTC. The encoded protein is CASSLSPGPYQETQYF.

This rearrangement joins TRBV13 to TRBJ2-5, with D tentatively TRBD1 (5 bases). Germline lookup yields CDR1 PRHDT and CDR2 FYEKMQ (reference sequence). This CDR3 spans 12 amino acids. Trimming removed 5 bases at V and 4 bases at J, with 8 bases between. The CDR3 here is CASSQGRETQYF. The CDR3 DNA reads as TGTGCCAGCAGCCAGGGTCGAGAGACCCAGTACTTC.

This chain uses TRBV7-3 with TRBJ2-5; 11 bases match TRBD2. The CDR3 extends over 15 amino acids. CDR1 and CDR2 (germline): SGHTA, FQGTGA. V lost 5 bases to trimming and J lost 2 bases; unmatched junction nucleotides: 4. The CDR3 nucleotides are TGTGCCAGCAGCCCGGGACTAGCGGCGCAAGAGACCCAGTACTTC. This gives the protein CASSPGLAAQETQYF.

As for this clone: This same CDR3 is encoded by further DNA sequences in the sample. This chain joins TRBV7-9 and TRBJ2-7; 7 bases align to TRBD1. J was trimmed by 0 bases and V by 4 bases; bases with no gene match: 3. This CDR3 is 14 amino acids long. Germline loops: CDR1 SEHNR, CDR2 FQNEAQ (reference sequence). CDR3: CASSSTGVSYEQYF. The CDR3 nucleotides read TGTGCCAGCAGCTCAACAGGGGTCTCCTACGAGCAGTACTTC.

The gene calls are TRBV18 and TRBJ1-2; D is unclear. The CDR3 is 16 amino acids. V lost 2 bases and J lost 0, with 13 bases in between. The germline gives CDR1 KGHSH, CDR2 LQKENI. The CDR3 sequence is CASSPEGTISNYGYTF. The CDR3, as DNA: TGTGCCAGCTCACCAGAGGGAACTATTTCTAACTATGGCTACACCTTC.

There are a few counts of this clone. The V call is TRBV2, the J call TRBJ2-1; 7 bases align to TRBD2. Per germline, CDR1 SNHLY and CDR2 FYNNEI. CDR3 size: 16 residues. The ends lost 11 bases at V and 0 bases at J; junction bases unmatched: 13. The CDR3 spells CAVPDSGESSYNEQFF. In DNA, the CDR3 is TGTGCCGTCCCCGACAGCGGGGAGAGCTCCTACAATGAGCAGTTCTTC.

CDR3 region: CASSPSGAGLTGELFF. CDR3 sequence (DNA): TGTGCCAGCAGCCCCAGCGGGGCGGGACTCACCGGGGAGCTGTTTTTT. The rearrangement uses TRBV27 and TRBJ2-2, with TRBD2 identical over 7 bases. This CDR3 is built from 16 residues. The trim removed 6 bases at V and 4 bases at J, leaving 11 bases unmatched. CDR1 and CDR2 from the germline V gene are MNHEY and SMNVEV (reference sequence).

This clone appeared a few times. V and J are TRBV4-2 and TRBJ2-3; unclear D gene. Trimming cost V 4 bases and J 0 bases, with 8 bases left between them. This CDR3 has 14 residues. Germline CDR1 LGHNA, CDR2 YNFKEQ. The CDR3 nucleotides are TGTGCCAGCAGCCCCCGGGTTAGCACAGATACGCAGTATTTT. Residues: CASSPRVSTDTQYF.

The J gene is TRBJ2-5, the V gene TRBV7-7; no definite D call. Germline V gives CDR1 SSHAT, CDR2 FNYEAQ (reference sequence). Trimming removed 2 bases from V and 2 bases from J, with 6 bases in between. The CDR3 is 13 residues long. The CDR3 DNA reads TGTGCCAGCAGCTTAATGGGGCAAGAGACCCAGTACTTC. It yields the protein CASSLMGQETQYF. The whole variable domain, remainder taken from reference TRBV7-7 and TRBJ2-5, is GAGVSQSPRYKVTKRGQDVTLRCDPISSHATLYWYQQALGQGPEFLTYFNYEAQPDKSGLPSDRFSAERPEGSISTLTIQRTEQRDSAMYRCASSLMGQETQYFGPGTRLLVL.

The V and J genes are TRBV5-1 and TRBJ2-1, with TRBD1 identical over 8 bases. The CDR3 sequence is 16 residues long. Looked up from germline, CDR1 is SGHRS and CDR2 is YFSETQ. After removal of 0 bases from V and 3 bases from J, the junction contained 5 bases not matched to a gene. CDR3 protein: CASSLVLDRVYNEQFF. CDR3 in DNA: TGCGCCAGCAGCTTGGTGCTGGACAGGGTCTACAATGAGCAGTTCTTC.

The chain employs TRBV6-6 and TRBJ1-5, with no clear D. This CDR3 contains 16 residues. V lost 8 bases, J lost 0 bases, and 17 bases lay in between. Germline V gene sequence: CDR1 MNHNY, CDR2 SVGAGI (reference sequence). The CDR3 sequence: CASLPDIYSSNQPQHF. Written as DNA, the CDR3 is TGTGCCAGCCTGCCCGACATTTACAGTAGCAATCAGCCCCAGCATTTT.

Worth noting for this clone: Distinct nucleotide sequences in the sample also encode this CDR3. The chain carries TRBV30 and TRBJ1-1; D gene unclear. Germline loops: CDR1 GTSNPN, CDR2 SVGIG (reference sequence). Trimming took off 0 bases at V and 1 base at J, with 9 bases between the two ends. This CDR3 is built from 14 residues. The DNA for the CDR3 is TGTGCCTGGAGTGTACTAGCCGGGAACACTGAAGCTTTCTTT. It specifies CAWSVLAGNTEAFF.

The rearrangement joins TRBV30 to TRBJ1-3, with unresolved D. The CDR3 contains 12 residues. In germline, CDR1 is GTSNPN, CDR2 SVGIG (reference sequence). V was trimmed by 3 bases and J by 2 bases, leaving 5 bases between them. The chain's CDR3 is CAWSGTGNTIYF. CDR3 coding DNA: TGTGCCTGGAGCGGGACTGGAAACACCATATATTTT.